The text below deals with one T cell receptor (beta chain). Its antigen is not identified. Method: immunoSEQ multiplex PCR; TCRdb's copy keeps in-frame clones and lacks some. This table has about 1 million clones, approximately 70% appearing once. This entry comes from a study of shared clonotypes between healthy human individuals. Both subsets, CD45RA+ naive and CD45RA-negative memory, were split from the CD4+ cells. The CDR3 spans 13 residues. V was trimmed by 5 bases and J by 5 bases, leaving 10 bases between them. Per the germline V gene, CDR1 is SEHNR and CDR2 is FQNEAQ (reference sequence). General study points: Across several donors, naive CD4 shared 5% to 5.5%, naive CD8 around 3.5%, memory CD4 roughly 2.4%, memory CD8 about 0.4%.

The chain links TRBV7-9 to TRBJ2-1; maybe TRBD2 (6 bases). The sequence derives from a man between 18 and 35 years old in good health. The material sequenced was memory CD4+ T cells sorted from blood. Subset here: CD45RA-negative fraction. CDR3 residues: CASSRLGDNEQFF. DNA of the CDR3: TGTGCCAGCAGCCGACTAGGGGACAATGAGCAGTTCTTC.